This T cell receptor (beta chain) came from a study of T cell changes during pregnancy in multiple sclerosis. This clone was seen a single time. Trimming cost V 5 bases and J 1 base, with 8 bases left between them. This CDR3 is 13 amino acids long. CDR1 is MRHNA and CDR2 is SNTAGT in the germline V gene. Here immunoSEQ multiplex PCR was the method, and the copy in TCRdb shows in-frame clones only, minus some. Of 45,000 to 60,000 clones detected, roughly 92% appear once; the ten largest clones hold about 0.69%. The source of this sequence is a female donor with multiple sclerosis, enrolled in a pregnancy study. The rearrangement uses TRBV6-4 and TRBJ1-1; possible D gene TRBD1, 6 bases. The sequencing here drew on CD4+ T cells from peripheral blood mononuclear cells, taken in the third trimester of pregnancy. In DNA, the CDR3 is TGTGCCAGCAGTCAGACAGGGAACACTGAAGCTTTCTTT. Protein: CASSQTGNTEAFF.